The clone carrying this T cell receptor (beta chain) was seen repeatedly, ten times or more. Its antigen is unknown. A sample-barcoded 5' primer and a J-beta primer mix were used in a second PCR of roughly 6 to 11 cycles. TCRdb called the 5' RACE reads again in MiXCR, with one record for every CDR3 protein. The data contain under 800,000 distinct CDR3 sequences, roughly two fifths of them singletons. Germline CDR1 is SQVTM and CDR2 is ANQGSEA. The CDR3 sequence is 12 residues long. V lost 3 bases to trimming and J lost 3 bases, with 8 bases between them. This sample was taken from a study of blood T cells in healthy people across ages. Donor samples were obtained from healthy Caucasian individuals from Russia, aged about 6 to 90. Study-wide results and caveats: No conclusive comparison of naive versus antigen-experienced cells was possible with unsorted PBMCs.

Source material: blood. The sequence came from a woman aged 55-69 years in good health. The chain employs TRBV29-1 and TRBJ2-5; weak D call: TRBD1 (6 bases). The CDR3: CSVDGQKETQYF. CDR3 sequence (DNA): TGCAGCGTTGACGGACAGAAAGAGACCCAGTACTTC.